Presented here are 22 T cell receptor beta chains from one specimen sequenced in a study of blood T cell repertoires in COVID-19. Profiled with immunoSEQ multiplex PCR; TCRdb holds only in-frame clones, not every one. Of approximately 250,000 clones listed, more than 75% are singletons. Specimen: peripheral blood. These receptor sequences come from a man aged 40-49 years with acute or convalescent COVID-19.

The CDR3, as DNA: TGTGCCAGCAGTTACTCTTTAGGGACACAAAACACTGAAGCTTTCTTT. It translates to CASSYSLGTQNTEAFF. The rearrangement links TRBV6-5 to TRBJ1-1; TRBD1 is a possible D gene (6 bases). CDR1 and CDR2 from the germline V gene are MNHEY and SVGAGI. Trimming removed 0 bases at V and 2 bases at J, with 13 bases between. The length of the CDR3 is 16 residues.

This clone was observed a handful of times. V gene TRBV20-1 combines with J gene TRBJ1-5, with TRBD1 matching 9 bases. The CDR3 loop spans 13 amino acids. V lost 3 bases to trimming and J lost 5 bases; unmatched junction nucleotides: 2. Germline V lookup: CDR1 DFQATT, CDR2 SNEGSKA (reference sequence). The CDR3 is CSASRTGDQPQHF. The DNA for the CDR3 is TGCAGTGCTAGTCGGACAGGGGATCAGCCCCAGCATTTT.

The J gene is TRBJ2-7, the V gene TRBV3-1 (or the pseudogene TRBV3-2); 8 nucleotides line up with TRBD1. The CDR3 extends over 17 amino acids. V gave up 0 bases and J gave up 4 bases; unmatched junction bases: 11. CDR1 and CDR2 (germline): LGHDT, YNNKEL (reference sequence). The CDR3 is CASSQDRDRGPGYEQYF. DNA for the CDR3: TGTGCCAGCAGCCAAGATCGCGACAGGGGCCCCGGATACGAGCAGTACTTC.

The chain recombines TRBV28 with TRBJ1-1; D might be TRBD1 (5 bases). The CDR3 sequence is 14 residues long. Trimming pared 1 base from V and 5 bases from J, leaving 11 bases between. CDR1 and CDR2 (germline): MDHEN, SYDVKM. As DNA, the CDR3 is TGTGCCAGCAGTTTATCCCCGGGGGGGACTGAAGCTTTCTTT. It specifies CASSLSPGGTEAFF.

In this sample, this clone turned up a few times. This sequence joins TRBV6-5 and TRBJ1-1; weak D call: TRBD1 (5 bases). Germline values: CDR1 MNHEY, CDR2 SVGAGI. There are 14 residues in the CDR3. The germline V and J ends were trimmed by 5 bases and 3 bases, with 13 bases remaining between them. CDR3 residues: CASSPQGGYTEAFF. In nucleotides, the CDR3 is TGTGCCAGCAGTCCCCAGGGTGGTTACACTGAAGCTTTCTTT.

J is TRBJ1-1 and V is TRBV6-5; TRBD1 is a possible D gene (5 bases). Germline V gene data show CDR1 as MNHEY and CDR2 as SVGAGI. The CDR3 runs to 15 residues. Trimming shortened V by 7 bases and J by 5 bases, and 20 bases separated the two germline ends. The CDR3 region is CASTYQYAGRTEAFF. CDR3 DNA: TGTGCCAGCACCTACCAGTACGCAGGGAGGACTGAAGCTTTCTTT.

V usage is TRBV19 and J usage is TRBJ1-2, with 9 bases lining up with TRBD1. The CDR3 covers 13 residues. Germline CDR1 LNHDA, CDR2 SQIVND (reference sequence). V shed 5 bases, J shed 6 bases, and the junction held 4 bases outside the gene matches. The CDR3 here is CASSLGQGNGYTF. The DNA of the CDR3 is TGTGCCAGTAGTTTGGGACAGGGCAATGGCTACACCTTC.

V usage is TRBV6-4 and J usage is TRBJ2-1; tentatively, D is TRBD2 (7 bases). CDR3 length equals 14 residues. Germline CDR1 MRHNA, CDR2 SNTAGT. The V end lost 4 bases, the J end lost 6 bases, and 13 bases lay between the germline ends. The CDR3 sequence is CASSVQGRVNEQFF. The CDR3 region has the DNA TGTGCCAGCAGTGTCCAGGGGAGGGTCAATGAGCAGTTCTTC.

The chain has TRBV11-1 and TRBJ2-7, with 8 bases lining up with TRBD1. The CDR3 totals 15 residues. Germline CDR1 reads SGHAT; CDR2 reads FQDESV (reference sequence). V shed 2 bases and J 5 bases; nucleotides not matched to a gene: 8. CDR3 sequence: CASSLRTGRIDEQYF. CDR3 sequence (DNA): TGTGCCAGCAGCTTAAGGACAGGGCGAATCGACGAGCAGTACTTC.

V is TRBV12-5 and J is TRBJ2-1; TRBD2 agrees at 10 bases. In germline, CDR1 is LGHNT, CDR2 FRNRAP. V was pared by 1 base and J by 7 bases, with 4 bases of the junction left unmatched. CDR3 size: 15 residues. The CDR3 DNA reads as TGTGCTAGTGGTTTGGGAGCGGGGGGGTGGAATGAGCAGTTCTTC. Its translation: CASGLGAGGWNEQFF.

This clone was seen once. The chain employs TRBV11-2 and TRBJ1-1, with D possibly matching TRBD1 (5 bases). Germline assignment: CDR1 SGHAT and CDR2 FQNNGV. V shed 4 bases and J shed 0 bases, with 15 bases lying between them. The length of the CDR3 is 16 residues. CDR3 sequence: CASSSFPRAVNTEAFF. The CDR3 DNA is TGTGCCAGCAGCTCGTTTCCCAGGGCGGTGAACACTGAAGCTTTCTTT.

This clone has more than one count but fewer than ten. This CDR3 reads CASSQGQGRAQPQHF. The CDR3 DNA reads as TGTGCCAGCAGCCAGGGACAGGGAAGGGCCCAGCCCCAGCATTTT. This sequence joins TRBV9 and TRBJ1-5, with 9 bases matching TRBD1. The V and J ends lost 4 bases and 7 bases, in that order; junction bases with no gene match: 9. The CDR3 contains 15 residues. Looked up from germline, CDR1 is SGDLS and CDR2 is YYNGEE.

The chain combines TRBV7-9 with TRBJ2-1; TRBD1 matches at 8 bases. The CDR3 has 15 amino acids. CDR1 and CDR2 from the germline V gene are SEHNR and FQNEAQ (reference sequence). The V gene end was trimmed by 8 bases and the J gene end by 0 bases; junction bases not matched to a gene: 6. CDR3 loop: CASGGDRSSYNEQFF. The CDR3 bases are TGTGCCAGCGGTGGGGACAGGAGCTCCTACAATGAGCAGTTCTTC.

The J gene is TRBJ1-1, the V gene TRBV6-5, with 9 bases aligning to TRBD1. The CDR3 loop spans 16 amino acids. Germline V gene data show CDR1 as MNHEY and CDR2 as SVGAGI. V lost 4 bases, J lost 2 bases, and 8 bases stayed unmatched. This chain's CDR3 is CASSFGQGWINTEAFF. CDR3 coding DNA: TGTGCCAGCAGTTTCGGACAGGGGTGGATCAACACTGAAGCTTTCTTT.

The genes are TRBV5-1 and TRBJ1-4, with TRBD1 as a possible D gene (6 bases). The CDR3 is made up of 15 amino acids. V was cut by 0 bases and J by 7 bases, with 13 bases left in between. The V gene's germline CDR1 is SGHRS and CDR2 YFSETQ. The CDR3 DNA is TGCGCCAGCAGCTTGGAGGCAGGGGTTCGTGAAAAACTGTTTTTT. This sequence encodes CASSLEAGVREKLFF. Looking up the rest from reference TRBV5-1 and TRBJ1-4 gives the full variable domain: KAGVTQTPRYLIKTRGQQVTLSCSPISGHRSVSWYQQTPGQGLQFLFEYFSETQRNKGNFPGRFSGRQFSNSRSEMNVSTLELGDSALYLCASSLEAGVREKLFFGSGTQLSVL.

The gene calls are TRBV6-5 and TRBJ1-1; D is perhaps TRBD1 (6 bases). CDR3 length: 15 residues. V was clipped by 0 bases and J by 1 base, with 9 bases between them. In germline, CDR1 is MNHEY, CDR2 SVGAGI. The CDR3 is CASSYSQGRNTEAFF. CDR3 nucleotides: TGTGCCAGCAGTTACTCCCAGGGGAGGAACACTGAAGCTTTCTTT.

The V call is TRBV5-1, the J call TRBJ2-7, with D perhaps TRBD1 (6 bases). This CDR3 is 17 amino acids long. Trimming took 4 bases from V and 0 from J, leaving 20 bases between them. The germline V gene encodes CDR1 SGHRS and CDR2 YFSETQ. The CDR3 DNA sequence: TGCGCCAGCAGCCTAGGTCCGGGGACACCGAGCTCCTACGAGCAGTACTTC. Its translation is CASSLGPGTPSSYEQYF.

The chain combines TRBV5-4 with TRBJ1-2; TRBD1 matches 9 bases. Germline V gene lookup returns CDR1 SGHNT and CDR2 YYREEE (reference sequence). The CDR3 is 17 residues long. Germline trimming cut 4 bases from V and 2 bases from J; bases unmatched to any gene: 12. The CDR3 DNA is TGTGCCAGCAGCAGATTCCTTGGGGGACAGGGAAACTATGGCTACACCTTC. It specifies CASSRFLGGQGNYGYTF.

The chain links TRBV5-4 to TRBJ1-1, with D perhaps TRBD1 (6 bases). Germline assignment: CDR1 SGHNT and CDR2 YYREEE (reference sequence). The V gene lost 5 bases and the J gene lost 8 bases, with 10 bases spanning the gap. CDR3 length equals 11 residues. CDR3 coding DNA: TGTGCCAGCAGAAACGACAGGGAAGCTTTCTTT. This translates into CASRNDREAFF.

V gene TRBV6-6 combines with J gene TRBJ1-2, with D possibly matching TRBD1 (5 bases). CDR1 and CDR2 (germline): MNHNY, SVGAGI (reference sequence). Deletions cut 5 bases from V and 0 bases from J, with 13 bases between. CDR3 length equals 15 residues. CDR3 residues: CASSPTLTANYGYTF. CDR3 nucleotides: TGTGCCAGCAGTCCCACTCTGACAGCTAACTATGGCTACACCTTC.

V gene TRBV4-3 combines with J gene TRBJ1-2, with D unclear. Germline CDR1 reads LGHNA; CDR2 reads YSLEER. The CDR3 consists of 21 residues. V was cut by 1 base and J by 4 bases, with 31 bases left in between. The CDR3 nucleotides are TGCGCCAGCAGCCAAGTCCGGCAGAGTGGGCCTAACAGCCCCGCGGGCTATGGCTACACCTTC. It translates to CASSQVRQSGPNSPAGYGYTF.

This chain links TRBV6-5 with TRBJ1-1; no clear D. The CDR3 totals 13 residues. V was cut by 4 bases and J by 6 bases, with 12 bases left in between. Germline values: CDR1 MNHEY, CDR2 SVGAGI. As DNA, the CDR3 is TGTGCCAGCAGTTCCCTTTGGAGCCCTGAAGCTTTCTTT. Its protein product is CASSSLWSPEAFF.